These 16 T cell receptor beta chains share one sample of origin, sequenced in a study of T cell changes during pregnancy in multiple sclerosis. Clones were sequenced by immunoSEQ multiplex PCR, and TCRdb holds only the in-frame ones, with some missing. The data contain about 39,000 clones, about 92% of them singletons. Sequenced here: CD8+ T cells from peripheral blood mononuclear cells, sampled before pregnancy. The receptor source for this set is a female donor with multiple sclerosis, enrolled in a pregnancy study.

The CDR3 nucleotides are TGTGCCAGCAGCGATTCAATCAGGGGGCAGAGGGGGCAAGAGACCCAGTACTTC. It is translated as CASSDSIRGQRGQETQYF. V is TRBV9 and J is TRBJ2-5; TRBD1 matches 8 bases. This CDR3 region has 18 residues. The germline CDR1 and CDR2 sequences are SGDLS and YYNGEE. The J segment lost 2 bases and the V segment lost 3 bases, leaving 15 bases of the junction unmatched.

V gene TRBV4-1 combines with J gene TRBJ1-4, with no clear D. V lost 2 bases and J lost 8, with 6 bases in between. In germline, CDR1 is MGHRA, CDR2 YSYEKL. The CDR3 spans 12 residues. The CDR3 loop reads CASSQLSEKLFF. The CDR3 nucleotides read TGCGCCAGCAGCCAATTATCCGAAAAACTGTTTTTT.

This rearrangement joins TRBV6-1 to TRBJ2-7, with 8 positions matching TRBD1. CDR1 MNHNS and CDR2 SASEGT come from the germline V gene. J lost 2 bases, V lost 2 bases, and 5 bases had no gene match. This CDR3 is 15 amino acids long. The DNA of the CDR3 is TGTGCCAGCAGTGAAAGGGACAGGTTAGCCTACGAGCAGTACTTC. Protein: CASSERDRLAYEQYF.

The chain's CDR3 is CASSLYGGGTF. The CDR3 nucleotides read TGTGCCAGCAGCTTGTACGGGGGTGGAACCTTC. The chain joins TRBV7-9 to TRBJ1-2; D is possibly TRBD1 (5 bases). Germline V gene sequence: CDR1 SEHNR, CDR2 FQNEAQ (reference sequence). With 3 bases removed from V and 14 bases from J, the gap between germline ends came to 13 bases. The CDR3 runs 11 residues.

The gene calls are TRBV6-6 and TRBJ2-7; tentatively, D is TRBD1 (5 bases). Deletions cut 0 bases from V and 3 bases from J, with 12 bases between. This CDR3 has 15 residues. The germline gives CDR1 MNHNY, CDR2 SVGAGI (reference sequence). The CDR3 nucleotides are TGTGCCAGCAGTTACTCTCGAATGGACAACTACGAGCAGTACTTC. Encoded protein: CASSYSRMDNYEQYF.

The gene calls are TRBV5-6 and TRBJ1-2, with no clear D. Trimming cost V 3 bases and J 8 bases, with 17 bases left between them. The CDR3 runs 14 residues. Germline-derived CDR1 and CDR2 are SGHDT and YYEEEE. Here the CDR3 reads CASSYEGGPKGYTF. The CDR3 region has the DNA TGTGCCAGCAGCTACGAGGGAGGGCCTAAGGGCTACACCTTC.

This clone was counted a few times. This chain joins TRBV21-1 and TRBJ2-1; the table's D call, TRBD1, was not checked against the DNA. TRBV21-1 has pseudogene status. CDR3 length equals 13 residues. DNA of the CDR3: TGTGCCAGCAGCAAAGGAACAGACAATGAGCAGTTCTTC. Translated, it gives CASSKGTDNEQFF.

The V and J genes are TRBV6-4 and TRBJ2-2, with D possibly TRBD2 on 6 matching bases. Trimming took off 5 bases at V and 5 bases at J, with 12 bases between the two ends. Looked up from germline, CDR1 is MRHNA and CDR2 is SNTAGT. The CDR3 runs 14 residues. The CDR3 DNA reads TGTGCCAGCAGTCAGGGACTTTCAACCGGGGAGCTGTTTTTT. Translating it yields CASSQGLSTGELFF.

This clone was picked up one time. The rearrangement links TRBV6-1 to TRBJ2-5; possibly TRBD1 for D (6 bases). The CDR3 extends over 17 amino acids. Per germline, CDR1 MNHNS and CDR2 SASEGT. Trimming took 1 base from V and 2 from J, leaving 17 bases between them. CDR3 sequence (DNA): TGTGCCAGCAGTGAAGAGGAAGTGGGGGCTCCACAAGAGACCCAGTACTTC. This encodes CASSEEEVGAPQETQYF.

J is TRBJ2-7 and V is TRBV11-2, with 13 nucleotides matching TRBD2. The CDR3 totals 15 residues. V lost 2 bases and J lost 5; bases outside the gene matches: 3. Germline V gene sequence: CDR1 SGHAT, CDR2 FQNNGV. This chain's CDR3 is CASSLRGLAGDEQYF. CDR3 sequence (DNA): TGTGCCAGCAGCTTACGAGGACTAGCGGGAGACGAGCAGTACTTC. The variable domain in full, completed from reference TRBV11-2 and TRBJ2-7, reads EAGVAQSPRYKIIEKRQSVAFWCNPISGHATLYWYQQILGQGPKLLIQFQNNGVVDDSQLPKDRFSAERLKGVDSTLKIQPAKLEDSAVYLCASSLRGLAGDEQYFGPGTRLTVT.

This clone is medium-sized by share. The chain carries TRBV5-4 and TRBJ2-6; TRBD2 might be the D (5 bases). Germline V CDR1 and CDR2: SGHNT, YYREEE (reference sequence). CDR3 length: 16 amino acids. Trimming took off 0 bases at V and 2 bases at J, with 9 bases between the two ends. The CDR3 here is CASSLAPGAGANVLTF. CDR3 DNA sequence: TGTGCCAGCAGCTTGGCCCCCGGGGCTGGGGCCAACGTCCTGACTTTC. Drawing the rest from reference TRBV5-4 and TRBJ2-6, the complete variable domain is ETGVTQSPTHLIKTRGQQVTLRCSSQSGHNTVSWYQQALGQGPQFIFQYYREEENGRGNFPPRFSGLQFPNYSSELNVNALELDDSALYLCASSLAPGAGANVLTFGAGSRLTVL.

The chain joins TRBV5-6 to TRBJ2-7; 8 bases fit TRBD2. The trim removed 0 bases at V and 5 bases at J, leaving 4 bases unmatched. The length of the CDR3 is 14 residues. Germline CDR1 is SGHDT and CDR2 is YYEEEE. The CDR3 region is CASSLAGGENEQYF. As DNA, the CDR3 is TGTGCCAGCAGCTTGGCCGGGGGGGAGAACGAGCAGTACTTC.

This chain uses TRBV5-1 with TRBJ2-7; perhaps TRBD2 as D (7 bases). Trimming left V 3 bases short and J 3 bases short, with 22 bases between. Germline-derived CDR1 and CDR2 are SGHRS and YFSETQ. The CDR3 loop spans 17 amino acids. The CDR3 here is CASSWGPGEGPNYEQYF. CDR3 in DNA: TGCGCCAGCAGCTGGGGGCCAGGGGAGGGGCCCAACTACGAGCAGTACTTC.

This CDR3 is CASSSGTSGTIPSYEQYF. CDR3 nucleotides: TGCGCCAGCAGCTCAGGGACTAGCGGGACCATCCCATCCTACGAGCAGTACTTC. This chain links TRBV5-1 with TRBJ2-7, with 13 positions matching TRBD2. Germline V gene data show CDR1 as SGHRS and CDR2 as YFSETQ. This CDR3 is built from 18 residues. J was trimmed by 1 base and V by 3 bases; bases with no gene match: 10.

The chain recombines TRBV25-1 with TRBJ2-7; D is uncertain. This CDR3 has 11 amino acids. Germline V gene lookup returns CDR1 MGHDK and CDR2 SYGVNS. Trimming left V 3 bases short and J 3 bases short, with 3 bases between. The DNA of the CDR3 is TGTGCCAGCAGTGAGAGCTACGAGCAGTACTTC. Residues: CASSESYEQYF.

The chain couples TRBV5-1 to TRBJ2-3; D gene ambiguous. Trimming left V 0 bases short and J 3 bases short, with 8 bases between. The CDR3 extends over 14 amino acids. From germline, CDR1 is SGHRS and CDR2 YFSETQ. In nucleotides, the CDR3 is TGCGCCAGCAGCTTGGACAAAGTTACAGATACGCAGTATTTT. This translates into CASSLDKVTDTQYF.